A single sample gave rise to the 27 T cell receptor beta chains below, sequenced in a study of shared clonotypes between healthy human individuals. Positive CCR7 selection of CD45RO-negative cells yielded the naive CD8 cells, and terminally differentiated effector memory CD45RA+ cells were excluded. This table comes from immunoSEQ multiplex PCR, and its TCRdb copy is limited to in-frame clones, with some not included. The sample consists of about 2.1 million clones, roughly 91% of them appearing once. The material sequenced was naive CD8+ T cells from PBMCs. Receptors were obtained from a man younger than 35 in good health. Some clones in this sample may be carry-over from other donors' samples.

The chain recombines TRBV10-3 with TRBJ2-3; 7 bases agree with TRBD2. Trimming removed 7 bases from V and 0 bases from J; junction bases left unmatched: 7. This CDR3 spans 15 amino acids. Germline CDR1 is ENHRY and CDR2 is SYGVKD. Here the CDR3 DNA reads TGTGCCATCAACTGGAGCGGGACGAGCACAGATACGCAGTATTTT. Protein product: CAINWSGTSTDTQYF.

The genes are TRBV15 and TRBJ2-1; D tentatively fits TRBD1 or TRBD2 (5 bases each). Per germline, CDR1 LNHNV and CDR2 YYDKDF (reference sequence). The V end lost 5 bases, the J end lost 0 bases, and 23 bases lay between the germline ends. CDR3 size: 19 residues. The CDR3: CATSSTLGRVHSSYNEQFF. The CDR3 region has the DNA TGTGCCACCAGCTCTACCTTGGGGCGGGTCCATAGCTCCTACAATGAGCAGTTCTTC.

The chain combines TRBV5-1 with TRBJ2-1; the D gene is possibly TRBD1 (6 bases). Trimming shortened V by 4 bases and J by 3 bases, and 11 bases separated the two germline ends. CDR1 SGHRS and CDR2 YFSETQ come from the germline V gene. The CDR3 is 14 residues long. The CDR3 here is CASSPAGVYNEQFF. The CDR3 region has the DNA TGCGCCAGCAGCCCGGCAGGGGTCTACAATGAGCAGTTCTTC.

This clone was counted once. The chain combines TRBV6-1 with TRBJ2-7, with D hard to call. The germline V gene has CDR1 MNHNS and CDR2 SASEGT. The CDR3 totals 15 residues. The V gene lost 3 bases and the J gene lost 0 bases, with 12 bases spanning the gap. CDR3 in amino acids: CASSETPSVSYEQYF. Here the CDR3 DNA reads TGTGCCAGCAGTGAGACACCATCGGTCTCCTACGAGCAGTACTTC.

The genes are TRBV19 and TRBJ2-3, with 11 bases fitting TRBD2. The V gene end was trimmed by 4 bases and the J gene end by 5 bases; junction bases not matched to a gene: 5. This CDR3 contains 15 residues. Germline CDR1 reads LNHDA; CDR2 reads SQIVND (reference sequence). The CDR3 region has the DNA TGTGCCAGTAGTACGACTAGCGGGAATGTAGATACGCAGTATTTT. Translation gives CASSTTSGNVDTQYF.

This chain joins TRBV7-2 and TRBJ2-1; D remains unclear. Germline loops: CDR1 SGHTA, CDR2 FQGNSA. V was shortened by 5 bases and J by 0 bases, with 11 bases between the two germline ends. The CDR3 runs 15 residues. The CDR3: CASSEGFYSYNEQFF. The CDR3, as DNA: TGTGCCAGCAGCGAAGGGTTTTACTCCTACAATGAGCAGTTCTTC.

This clone is a singleton in its sample. The rearrangement joins TRBV15 to TRBJ1-1; D gene ambiguous. With 4 bases removed from V and 3 bases from J, the gap between germline ends came to 21 bases. CDR1 is LNHNV and CDR2 is YYDKDF in the germline V gene (reference sequence). This CDR3 region has 17 residues. DNA of the CDR3: TGTGCCACCAGCATCCGCTCAGGAGCCCCCGGGCACACTGAAGCTTTCTTT. It translates to CATSIRSGAPGHTEAFF.

This clone was detected a few times. This rearrangement joins TRBV6-6 to TRBJ1-2, with 7 bases matching TRBD1. This CDR3 is 13 amino acids long. Losses at the gene ends were 7 bases for V and 4 bases for J; bases not matched to a gene: 6. CDR1 and CDR2 (germline): MNHNY, SVGAGI (reference sequence). The CDR3 region is CASTPGGAYGYTF. CDR3 coding DNA: TGTGCCAGCACCCCAGGGGGAGCCTATGGCTACACCTTC.

V gene TRBV27 combines with J gene TRBJ2-1, with D tentatively TRBD1 or TRBD2 (5 bases each). V was shortened by 6 bases and J by 5 bases, with 17 bases between the two germline ends. CDR1 is MNHEY, CDR2 SMNVEV, per germline (reference sequence). This CDR3 has 15 amino acids. The CDR3 sequence: CASSPTPWGNNEQFF. The CDR3 coding sequence is TGTGCCAGCAGCCCCACCCCCTGGGGGAACAATGAGCAGTTCTTC.

A single count supports this clone. This sequence joins TRBV28 and TRBJ2-3; TRBD1 agrees at 7 bases. V lost 6 bases, J lost 5 bases, and 11 bases stayed unmatched. The germline gives CDR1 MDHEN, CDR2 SYDVKM. The CDR3 contains 15 residues. CDR3 loop: CASRWTGAAGDTQYF. The CDR3 nucleotides read TGTGCCAGCAGGTGGACAGGAGCTGCCGGAGATACGCAGTATTTT.

The chain has TRBV13 and TRBJ1-3; TRBD1 is a possible D gene (6 bases). The germline CDR1 and CDR2 sequences are PRHDT and FYEKMQ (reference sequence). Trimming removed 2 bases at V and 4 bases at J, with 9 bases between. The CDR3 has 14 residues. In DNA, the CDR3 is TGTGCCAGCAGCTTAAGGGGGGCGGGAAACACCATATATTTT. This codes for CASSLRGAGNTIYF. The whole variable domain, filled in from reference TRBV13 and TRBJ1-3, reads AAGVIQSPRHLIKEKRETATLKCYPIPRHDTVYWYQQGPGQDPQFLISFYEKMQSDKGSIPDRFSAQQFSDYHSELNMSSLELGDSALYFCASSLRGAGNTIYFGEGSWLTVV.

J is TRBJ2-2 and V is TRBV28; D is ambiguous. The CDR3 consists of 13 residues. V gave up 1 base and J gave up 4 bases, with 4 bases separating them. CDR1 is MDHEN and CDR2 is SYDVKM in the germline V gene. The CDR3: CASSLSATGELFF. CDR3 bases: TGTGCCAGCAGTTTATCAGCCACCGGGGAGCTGTTTTTT.

CDR3 sequence reads: CASSFGGRETQYF. CDR3 sequence (DNA): TGTGCCAGCAGCTTCGGCGGAAGGGAGACCCAGTACTTC. V is TRBV7-3 and J is TRBJ2-5, with D hard to call. Germline CDR1 is SGHTA and CDR2 is FQGTGA. The CDR3 covers 13 residues. Between the trimmed V and J ends, which lost 3 bases and 5 bases, there was a span of 10 bases.

The V call is TRBV30, the J call TRBJ2-3; 9 nucleotides align to TRBD2. This CDR3 spans 16 amino acids. The V and J ends lost 2 bases and 2 bases, in that order; junction bases with no gene match: 8. Germline-derived CDR1 and CDR2 are GTSNPN and SVGIG (reference sequence). CDR3 sequence reads: CAWSSRTSVFTDTQYF. The CDR3, as DNA: TGTGCCTGGAGTTCTCGGACTAGCGTATTCACAGATACGCAGTATTTT.

The chain recombines TRBV27 with TRBJ2-7; tentatively, D is TRBD1 (6 bases). Trimming cost V 0 bases and J 4 bases, with 16 bases left between them. The CDR3 totals 16 residues. Germline V lookup: CDR1 MNHEY, CDR2 SMNVEV (reference sequence). The CDR3 here is CASSLSQGHRTYEQYF. The CDR3 nucleotides are TGTGCCAGCAGTTTATCCCAGGGACACAGGACTTACGAGCAGTACTTC.

The sample holds one count of this clone. The gene calls are TRBV27 and TRBJ2-3; 10 bases map to TRBD2. In germline, CDR1 is MNHEY, CDR2 SMNVEV (reference sequence). The CDR3 runs to 14 residues. Losses at the gene ends were 5 bases for V and 6 bases for J; bases not matched to a gene: 5. This CDR3 reads CASSPSTSGDTQYF. The CDR3, as DNA: TGTGCCAGCAGTCCCTCGACTAGCGGGGATACGCAGTATTTT.

The CDR3 bases are TGTGCCAGCAATCCAGGGGACACTGAAGCTTTCTTT. Protein sequence: CASNPGDTEAFF. This rearrangement joins TRBV6-1 to TRBJ1-1, with D possibly matching TRBD1 (6 bases). Deletions cut 7 bases from V and 3 bases from J, with 9 bases between. Germline CDR1 and CDR2: MNHNS and SASEGT. The CDR3 extends over 12 amino acids.

This clone appeared a few times. At the DNA level, this CDR3 is encoded by other sequences in the same sample as well. The chain combines TRBV9 with TRBJ1-3; D may be TRBD1 (6 bases). CDR3 length: 13 amino acids. Trimming shortened V by 0 bases and J by 5 bases, and 6 bases separated the two germline ends. Germline assignment: CDR1 SGDLS and CDR2 YYNGEE. Here the CDR3 DNA reads TGTGCCAGCAGCGTAGGGGACAGAAACACCATATATTTT. This codes for CASSVGDRNTIYF.

Turning to this clone: The sample contains more than one DNA sequence encoding this CDR3. The chain combines TRBV6-1 with TRBJ2-1, with D perhaps assigned TRBD1 or TRBD2 (5 bases each). Germline V gene lookup returns CDR1 MNHNS and CDR2 SASEGT. The CDR3 is 14 amino acids. Deletions cut 5 bases from V and 1 base from J, with 9 bases between. CDR3 region: CASSPGPSYNEQFF. DNA for the CDR3: TGTGCCAGCAGTCCGGGACCGTCCTACAATGAGCAGTTCTTC.

A single count supports this clone. CDR3 coding DNA: TGTGCCAGCAGTTTATCTCTTCTGACTAGCGTGGCCTACGAGCAGTACTTC. It codes for CASSLSLLTSVAYEQYF. This chain joins TRBV28 and TRBJ2-7, with 8 bases aligning to TRBD2. The CDR3 consists of 17 residues. The trim removed 1 base at V and 2 bases at J, leaving 10 bases unmatched. The germline V gene has CDR1 MDHEN and CDR2 SYDVKM. The full variable domain, with the rest looked up from reference TRBV28 and TRBJ2-7, is DVKVTQSSRYLVKRTGEKVFLECVQDMDHENMFWYRQDPGLGLRLIYFSYDVKMKEKGDIPEGYSVSREKKERFSLILESASTNQTSMYLCASSLSLLTSVAYEQYFGPGTRLTVT.

This clone was seen only once. The V call is TRBV7-9, the J call TRBJ1-5; no clear D gene. V gave up 0 bases and J gave up 0 bases, with 9 bases separating them. This CDR3 comprises 16 residues. CDR1 and CDR2 (germline): SEHNR, FQNEAQ (reference sequence). Written as DNA, the CDR3 is TGTGCCAGCAGCTTAGCAGGGAGATATAGCAATCAGCCCCAGCATTTT. Its protein product is CASSLAGRYSNQPQHF. The whole variable domain, filled in from reference TRBV7-9 and TRBJ1-5, reads DTGVSQNPRHKITKRGQNVTFRCDPISEHNRLYWYRQTLGQGPEFLTYFQNEAQLEKSRLLSDRFSAERPKGSFSTLEIQRTEQGDSAMYLCASSLAGRYSNQPQHFGDGTRLSIL.

This chain links TRBV29-1 with TRBJ2-7; 7 bases line up with TRBD1. V gave up 4 bases and J gave up 4 bases; unmatched junction bases: 4. CDR1 is SQVTM and CDR2 is ANQGSEA in the germline V gene. CDR3 length: 12 amino acids. This chain's CDR3 is CSVGQGIYEQYF. The DNA of the CDR3 is TGCAGCGTTGGACAGGGCATTTACGAGCAGTACTTC.

A few counts support this clone. The genes are TRBV19 and TRBJ1-4; D perhaps matches TRBD1 (5 bases). V was pared by 0 bases and J by 8 bases, with 10 bases between. CDR1 is LNHDA, CDR2 SQIVND, per germline (reference sequence). The CDR3 extends over 14 amino acids. CDR3 protein: CASSIDLGDEKLFF. DNA for the CDR3: TGTGCCAGTAGTATAGATTTAGGGGACGAAAAACTGTTTTTT. Variable domain in full (rest from reference TRBV19 and TRBJ1-4): DGGITQSPKYLFRKEGQNVTLSCEQNLNHDAMYWYRQDPGQGLRLIYYSQIVNDFQKGDIAEGYSVSREKKESFPLTVTSAQKNPTAFYLCASSIDLGDEKLFFGSGTQLSVL.

This rearrangement joins TRBV5-1 to TRBJ2-7; TRBD2 aligns across 7 bases. CDR3 length: 12 residues. V was pared by 7 bases and J by 2 bases, with 3 bases of the junction left unmatched. From germline, CDR1 is SGHRS and CDR2 YFSETQ. The CDR3 reads CASGGGPYEQYF. DNA of the CDR3: TGCGCCAGCGGGGGGGGTCCCTACGAGCAGTACTTC.

The rearrangement joins TRBV5-8 to TRBJ2-7; no clear D. The V gene lost 1 base and the J gene lost 5 bases, with 13 bases spanning the gap. In germline, CDR1 is SGHTS, CDR2 YDEGEE. This CDR3 is 14 amino acids long. The CDR3 region has the DNA TGTGCCAGCAGCTTGTCGGTTGGGGTGCACGAGCAGTACTTC. Translating it yields CASSLSVGVHEQYF.

The chain is built from TRBV28 and TRBJ2-1, with 10 bases aligning to TRBD2. V was pared by 2 bases and J by 9 bases, with 10 bases of the junction left unmatched. The length of the CDR3 is 16 residues. The germline V gene encodes CDR1 MDHEN and CDR2 SYDVKM. DNA for the CDR3: TGTGCCAGCAGTTTAGTATCCCGGGGACTAGCGAGTGAGCAGTTCTTC. Amino acids: CASSLVSRGLASEQFF.

The chain joins TRBV5-4 to TRBJ2-5; D remains ambiguous. The CDR3 runs to 14 residues. From germline, CDR1 is SGHNT and CDR2 YYREEE (reference sequence). Trimming shortened V by 0 bases and J by 0 bases, and 6 bases separated the two germline ends. CDR3 region: CASSLVTNQETQYF. CDR3 coding DNA: TGTGCCAGCAGCTTGGTTACTAACCAAGAGACCCAGTACTTC. The full variable domain, its missing parts supplied by reference TRBV5-4 and TRBJ2-5, is ETGVTQSPTHLIKTRGQQVTLRCSSQSGHNTVSWYQQALGQGPQFIFQYYREEENGRGNFPPRFSGLQFPNYSSELNVNALELDDSALYLCASSLVTNQETQYFGPGTRLLVL.